This paragraph reports one T cell receptor beta chain. The sample belongs to a study of blood T cell repertoires in COVID-19. Profiled with immunoSEQ multiplex PCR; TCRdb holds only in-frame clones, not every one. This table has about 74,000 clones, less than 95% appearing once. Germline V gene lookup returns CDR1 DFQATT and CDR2 SNEGSKA (reference sequence). V dropped 4 bases and J dropped 8 bases, with 9 bases sitting between them. This CDR3 has 11 amino acids. V usage is TRBV20-1 and J usage is TRBJ1-5; D perhaps matches TRBD1 (5 bases). The receptor was isolated from a woman aged 55-75 years with active COVID-19. The sequencing sample was made of peripheral blood. The CDR3 sequence: CSATRGEPQHF. In DNA form, the CDR3 reads TGCAGTGCTACCCGGGGGGAGCCCCAGCATTTT.